The sample holds one count of the clone carrying this T cell receptor beta chain. This specimen comes from a study of T-cell reconstitution after alpha-beta-depleted transplantation in children. The TCRbeta library was prepared with unique molecular identifiers. MiXCR, run by TCRdb on the PCR reads, gives a single entry per CDR3 protein. The sample has more than 150,000 distinct CDR3 sequences, roughly 15% seen once. This TCR derives from a human donor who donated a stem cell graft to a child with acute lymphoblastic leukemia. The sequences come from PBMCs from the stem cell graft donor, collected from the stem cell graft.

In DNA form, the CDR3 reads TGTGCCAGCACCAGGCGGGATGGCTACACCTTC. Its protein is CASTRRDGYTF. The chain employs TRBV12-3 or TRBV12-4 and TRBJ1-2; D call uncertain. The CDR3 has 11 amino acids. V was clipped by 7 bases and J by 6 bases, with 9 bases between them.